The rows below give T cell receptor beta chains drawn from one sample of a study of regulatory T cells in long-lasting Graves disease. One entry per CDR3 protein results from TCRdb running MiXCR on the multiplex PCR reads. The data contain roughly 500,000 distinct CDR3 sequences, less than 25% of them seen just once; the ten biggest clones take up 7.8%. The specimen was peripheral blood mononuclear cells (PBMCs), collected when the disease was refractory, from a patient treated with antithyroid drugs. Receptor source: a female donor with Graves disease. The CDR3 runs from the conserved cysteine through the conserved F or W. A D gene is named only where the DNA matches it firmly. Size is omitted from some rows. Given values are once, few, many or a class for expanded clones.

v_call	d_call	clone_size	j_call	cdr3_aa	cdr3_nt
TRBV2	NA	NA	TRBJ1-2	CASSMTGRGYTF	TGTGCCAGCAGCATGACAGGAAGAGGCTACACCTTC
TRBV30	TRBD1	few	TRBJ1-5	CAWSPPDRFYSNQPQHF	TGTGCCTGGAGTCCCCCGGACAGGTTTTATAGCAATCAGCCCCAGCATTTT
TRBV12-3/TRBV12-4	NA	NA	TRBJ1-1	CASSFRGSRQDTEAFF	TGTGCCAGCAGTTTTAGGGGGAGCCGGCAGGACACTGAAGCTTTCTTT
TRBV30	NA	many	TRBJ1-2	CADSVVYAGYTF	TGTGCCGACAGTGTGGTATATGCTGGCTACACCTTC
TRBV7-9	TRBD1	many	TRBJ1-2	CASSSTGTGSYGYTF	TGTGCCAGCAGCTCGACAGGGACAGGATCTTATGGCTACACCTTC
TRBV7-9	NA	NA	TRBJ2-7	CASSPASGGLASYEQYF	TGTGCCAGCAGCCCAGCTTCCGGGGGCCTAGCCAGCTACGAGCAGTACTTC
TRBV12-3/TRBV12-4	TRBD2	many	TRBJ2-7	CASSMTSGISYEQYF	TGTGCCAGCAGTATGACTAGCGGGATCTCCTACGAGCAGTACTTC
TRBV11-2	NA	few	TRBJ1-5	CASSLKETQPQHF	TGTGCCAGCAGCTTAAAGGAAACCCAGCCCCAGCATTTT
TRBV18	NA	NA	TRBJ1-6	CASSPPATAKNSPLHF	TGTGCCAGCTCACCACCGGCAACGGCAAAAAATTCACCCCTCCACTTT
TRBV2	NA	NA	TRBJ2-5	CASSFLRQGQKTQYF	TGTGCCAGCAGTTTCTTGCGGCAGGGCCAAAAGACCCAGTACTTC
TRBV4-1	TRBD2	NA	TRBJ2-5	CASSQDSSGSPGETQYF	TGCGCCAGCAGCCAAGATTCTAGCGGGAGCCCCGGGGAGACCCAGTACTTC
TRBV27	TRBD1	few	TRBJ1-2	CASSLGAGGLDGYTF	TGTGCCAGCAGTTTGGGGGCAGGGGGCCTGGATGGCTACACCTTC
TRBV5-1	NA	NA	TRBJ2-7	CASSFYTGYGYEQYF	TGCGCCAGCAGCTTCTATACAGGTTATGGCTACGAGCAGTACTTC
TRBV9	NA	few	TRBJ1-6	CASSTPTNLGSPLHF	TGTGCCAGCAGCACACCGACAAACCTGGGTTCGCCCCTCCACTTT
TRBV7-9	NA	NA	TRBJ1-1	CASSLVSGQNTEAFF	TGTGCCAGCAGCTTAGTTTCCGGGCAGAACACTGAAGCTTTCTTT
TRBV20-1	TRBD2	many	TRBJ2-5	CSASSAREGQGRETQYF	TGCAGTGCTAGTTCTGCGCGGGAGGGCCAGGGTCGAGAGACCCAGTACTTC
TRBV27	NA	NA	TRBJ1-1	CASSLSGPGGFTEAFF	TGTGCCAGCAGTTTATCGGGCCCGGGTGGGTTCACTGAAGCTTTCTTT
TRBV20-1	NA	few	TRBJ2-2	CSARVVGANTGELFF	TGCAGTGCTAGAGTGGTGGGCGCGAACACCGGGGAGCTGTTTTTT
TRBV10-3	NA	NA	TRBJ2-3	CAISEWGDTQYF	TGTGCCATCAGTGAGTGGGGAGATACGCAGTATTTT
TRBV6-2/TRBV6-3	NA	NA	TRBJ1-5	CAISETGYQPQHF	TGTGCCATCAGTGAAACAGGTTATCAGCCCCAGCATTTT
TRBV30	TRBD2	many	TRBJ2-7	CAWKRGTYEQYF	TGTGCCTGGAAGCGGGGGACGTACGAGCAGTACTTC
TRBV29-1	NA	NA	TRBJ1-1	CSVPGSRVATEAFF	TGCAGCGTTCCGGGGTCCCGAGTGGCAACTGAAGCTTTCTTT
TRBV29-1	NA	many	TRBJ1-1	CSGSDRTSTEAFF	TGCAGCGGGTCAGACAGAACGAGCACTGAAGCTTTCTTT
TRBV25-1	NA	NA	TRBJ2-2	CASSHSSYPGELFF	TGTGCCAGCAGTCATTCCAGCTATCCCGGGGAGCTGTTTTTT
TRBV13	TRBD1	few	TRBJ2-7	CASSPDRGSDEQYF	TGTGCCAGCAGCCCTGACAGGGGGAGTGATGAGCAGTACTTC
TRBV12-3/TRBV12-4	NA	many	TRBJ2-7	CASSNPTYEQYF	TGTGCCAGCAGTAACCCGACCTACGAGCAGTACTTC
TRBV12-3/TRBV12-4	NA	many	TRBJ2-2	CASSGLGGLSGELFF	TGTGCCAGCAGTGGGCTGGGGGGGCTATCCGGGGAGCTGTTTTTT
TRBV28	TRBD2	many	TRBJ2-7	CASSFGTSGSSYEQYF	TGCGCCAGCAGCTTTGGGACTAGCGGGAGCTCCTACGAGCAGTACTTC
TRBV5-6	NA	NA	TRBJ2-7	CASSLVFSGNFNEQYF	TGTGCCAGCAGCTTGGTTTTTTCCGGGAATTTCAACGAGCAGTACTTC
TRBV6-1	NA	many	TRBJ1-2	CASSEREANYGYTF	TGTGCCAGCAGTGAACGAGAGGCCAACTATGGCTACACCTTC
TRBV28	TRBD2	NA	TRBJ2-3	CASSSPLGASGSTDTQYF	TGTGCCAGCAGTTCCCCGCTCGGGGCTAGCGGTAGCACAGATACGCAGTATTTT
TRBV7-9	NA	few	TRBJ2-7	CASSPTGAEEQYF	TGTGCCAGCAGCCCAACCGGGGCGGAGGAGCAGTACTTC
TRBV24-1	TRBD1	many	TRBJ1-1	CATSDGTTGSVAFF	TGTGCCACCAGTGATGGAACGACAGGGAGCGTTGCTTTCTTT
TRBV7-2	NA	few	TRBJ1-2	CASSLAGYYTF	TGTGCCAGCAGCTTAGCGGGGTACTACACCTTC
TRBV11-2	TRBD2	many	TRBJ2-5	CASSGGLILAGVRQETQYF	TGTGCCAGCAGTGGGGGTCTAATACTAGCGGGAGTTCGTCAAGAGACCCAGTACTTC
TRBV5-6	NA	NA	TRBJ1-6	CASSEWLGRGSYNSPLHF	TGTGCCAGCAGTGAATGGTTGGGTAGGGGGTCCTATAATTCACCCCTCCACTTT
TRBV6-2/TRBV6-3	NA	many	TRBJ2-7	CASSYNPAGAYEQYF	TGTGCCAGCAGTTACAATCCAGCGGGCGCTTACGAGCAGTACTTC
TRBV9	TRBD1	few	TRBJ1-6	CASSVATGVTSPLHF	TGTGCCAGCAGCGTAGCGACAGGGGTTACTTCACCCCTCCACTTT
TRBV20-1	TRBD2	few	TRBJ2-7	CSARDVSGRAGYEQYF	TGCAGTGCTAGAGACGTTAGCGGGCGAGCAGGCTACGAGCAGTACTTC
TRBV30	TRBD1	NA	TRBJ1-2	CAWSLGQGNYGYTF	TGTGCCTGGTCCCTCGGACAGGGGAACTATGGCTACACCTTC
TRBV28	NA	many	TRBJ2-7	CASSQGTLSYEQYF	TGTGCCAGCAGTCAGGGGACCCTCTCCTACGAGCAGTACTTC
TRBV27	NA	NA	TRBJ1-4	CASHPLGDEKLFF	TGTGCCAGCCATCCACTAGGGGATGAAAAACTGTTTTTT
TRBV28	TRBD1	NA	TRBJ2-5	CASSERRDRVETQYF	TGTGCCAGCAGTGAACGCCGGGACAGGGTAGAGACCCAGTACTTC
TRBV28	TRBD2	many	TRBJ2-2	CASSSLLAGVNTGELFF	TGTGCCAGCAGCTCATTACTAGCGGGAGTTAACACCGGGGAGCTGTTTTTT
TRBV7-9	TRBD1	few	TRBJ2-5	CASSLSRGRIETQYF	TGTGCCAGCAGCTTATCGAGGGGGCGCATCGAGACCCAGTACTTC
TRBV20-1	NA	few	TRBJ1-5	CSAIHGGAIQQPQHF	TGCAGTGCTATACATGGAGGGGCCATTCAACAGCCCCAGCATTTT
TRBV20-1	NA	many	TRBJ1-1	CSASRVPTEAFF	TGCAGTGCTAGTCGAGTCCCGACTGAAGCTTTCTTT
TRBV29-1	TRBD2	NA	TRBJ2-7	CSVVLTSGISYEQYF	TGCAGCGTTGTATTAACTAGCGGAATATCCTACGAGCAGTACTTC
TRBV5-1	TRBD2	NA	TRBJ2-1	CASSMAGGKSYNEQFF	TGCGCCAGCAGCATGGCGGGAGGGAAGTCCTACAATGAGCAGTTCTTC
TRBV27	TRBD2	many	TRBJ2-7	CASSFSLADAYEQYF	TGTGCCAGCAGTTTTAGTCTAGCGGACGCCTACGAGCAGTACTTC